This T cell receptor (beta chain) derives from a study of T-cell memory formation after mild COVID-19. Looking at the study overall: Largely donor-specific TCR clusters were found.

This clonotype has just a few counts. The J segment lost 0 bases and the V segment lost 8 bases, leaving 13 bases of the junction unmatched. Germline CDR1 reads LGHDT; CDR2 reads YNNKEL (reference sequence). The CDR3 sequence is 17 residues long. From the 5' RACE reads, TCRdb called clonotypes with MiXCR, one entry per CDR3 protein. The repertoire holds tens of thousands of distinct CDR3 sequences, with approximately 13% as singletons. This sequence joins TRBV3-1 and TRBJ2-1; 7 nucleotides agree with TRBD2. Sequenced: PBMCs or a T cell subset sorted from them (not recorded which). This sequence was found in an adult woman who had mild COVID-19 (a few samples of this study predate the infection). Cell type and time point are not known. In DNA form, the CDR3 reads TGTGCCAGCGGTGGGGCCGGCGGGAGTATCTCCTACAATGAGCAGTTCTTC. Translating it yields CASGGAGGSISYNEQFF.